The source of this TCR beta chain is a study of blood T cell repertoires in COVID-19. Study in general: PBMCs, B-cell-depleted T cells, or T cells were the source of the cDNA or gDNA that made up the material.

Clones were sequenced by immunoSEQ multiplex PCR, and TCRdb holds only the in-frame ones, with some missing. The sample records 300,000 to 350,000 clones, 87% being singletons. Germline V gives CDR1 SGHTA, CDR2 FQGTGA. There are 17 residues in the CDR3. V lost 3 bases to trimming and J lost 1 base; unmatched junction nucleotides: 3. Participants spanned ages roughly 18 to 95 years and resided in fewer than 30 US areas. Cohorts were based on clinical histories the participants reported. J is TRBJ2-1 and V is TRBV7-3; 13 bases map to TRBD2. Input material: PBMCs or T cells enriched from blood (not recorded which). The sequence came from a woman under 30 who had recovered from COVID-19. This CDR3 is CASSFTSGGASYNEQFF. The CDR3 DNA is TGTGCCAGCAGCTTTACTAGCGGGGGGGCTTCCTACAATGAGCAGTTCTTC.